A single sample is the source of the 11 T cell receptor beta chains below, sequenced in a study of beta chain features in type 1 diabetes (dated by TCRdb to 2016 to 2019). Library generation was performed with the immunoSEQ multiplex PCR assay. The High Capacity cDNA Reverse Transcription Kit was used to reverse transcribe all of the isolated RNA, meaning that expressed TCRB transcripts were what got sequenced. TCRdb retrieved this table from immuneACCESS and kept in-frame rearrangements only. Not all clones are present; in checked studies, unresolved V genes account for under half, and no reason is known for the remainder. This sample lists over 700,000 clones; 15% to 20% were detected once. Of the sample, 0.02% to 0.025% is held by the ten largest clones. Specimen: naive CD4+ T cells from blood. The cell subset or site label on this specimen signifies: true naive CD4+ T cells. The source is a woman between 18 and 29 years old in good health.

CDR3: CASSLKPRDEETQYF. In DNA, the CDR3 is TGTGCCAGCAGCTTAAAGCCCAGGGATGAAGAGACCCAGTACTTC. The rearrangement joins TRBV5-6 to TRBJ2-5; maybe TRBD1 (5 bases). Trimming shortened V by 2 bases and J by 3 bases, and 14 bases separated the two germline ends. This CDR3 is 15 amino acids long. CDR1 is SGHDT, CDR2 YYEEEE, per germline.

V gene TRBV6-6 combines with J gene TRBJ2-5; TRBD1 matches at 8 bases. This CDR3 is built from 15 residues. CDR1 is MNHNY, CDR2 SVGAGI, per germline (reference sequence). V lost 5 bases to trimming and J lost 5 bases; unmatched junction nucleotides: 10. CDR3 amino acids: CASSVTQGVSETQYF. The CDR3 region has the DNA TGTGCCAGCAGTGTGACACAGGGGGTGTCGGAGACCCAGTACTTC.

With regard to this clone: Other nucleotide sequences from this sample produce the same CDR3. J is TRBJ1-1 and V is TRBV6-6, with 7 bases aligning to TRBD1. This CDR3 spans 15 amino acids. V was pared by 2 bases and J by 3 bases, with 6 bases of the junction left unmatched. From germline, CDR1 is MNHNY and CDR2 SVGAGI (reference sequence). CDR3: CASSYPQGGDTEAFF. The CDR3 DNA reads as TGTGCCAGCAGTTACCCTCAGGGGGGGGACACTGAAGCTTTCTTT.

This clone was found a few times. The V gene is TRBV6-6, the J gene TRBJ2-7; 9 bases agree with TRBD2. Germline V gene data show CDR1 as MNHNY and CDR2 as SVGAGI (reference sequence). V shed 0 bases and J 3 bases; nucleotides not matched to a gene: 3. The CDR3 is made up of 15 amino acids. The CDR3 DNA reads TGTGCCAGCAGTTACTCGAATAGCGGGAGCTACGAGCAGTACTTC. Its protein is CASSYSNSGSYEQYF.

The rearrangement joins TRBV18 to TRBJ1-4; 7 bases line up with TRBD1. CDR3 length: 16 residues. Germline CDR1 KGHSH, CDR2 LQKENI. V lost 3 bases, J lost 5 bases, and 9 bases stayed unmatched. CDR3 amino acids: CASSPMTRDSNEKLFF. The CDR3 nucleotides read TGTGCCAGCTCACCCATGACCCGGGACAGCAATGAAAAACTGTTTTTT.

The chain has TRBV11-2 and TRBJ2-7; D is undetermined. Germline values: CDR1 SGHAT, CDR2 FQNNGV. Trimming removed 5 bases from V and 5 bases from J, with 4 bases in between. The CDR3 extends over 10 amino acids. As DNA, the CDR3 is TGTGCCAGCAGCAGCCACGAGCAGTACTTC. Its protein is CASSSHEQYF.

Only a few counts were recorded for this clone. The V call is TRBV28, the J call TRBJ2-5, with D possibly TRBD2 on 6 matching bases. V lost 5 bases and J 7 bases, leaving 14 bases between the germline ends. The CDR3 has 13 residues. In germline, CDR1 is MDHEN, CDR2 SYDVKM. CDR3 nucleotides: TGTGCCAGCAGTCACTTAAACGGGGGGACCCAGTACTTC. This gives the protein CASSHLNGGTQYF.

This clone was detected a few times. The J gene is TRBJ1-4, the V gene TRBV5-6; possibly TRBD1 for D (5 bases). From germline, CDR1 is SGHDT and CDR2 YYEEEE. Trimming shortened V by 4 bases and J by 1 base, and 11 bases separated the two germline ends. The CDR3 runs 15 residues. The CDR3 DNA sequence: TGTGCCAGCAGCATGCTAGGGGAAACTAATGAAAAACTGTTTTTT. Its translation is CASSMLGETNEKLFF.

CDR3 nucleotide sequence: TGTGCCAGCAGCAAGGGACAGGGGACCCCAGGGCCCCAGCATTTT. Translation gives CASSKGQGTPGPQHF. The chain carries TRBV9 and TRBJ1-5, with 10 nucleotides matching TRBD1. From germline, CDR1 is SGDLS and CDR2 YYNGEE. V was pared by 4 bases and J by 9 bases, with 10 bases of the junction left unmatched. CDR3 size: 15 residues.

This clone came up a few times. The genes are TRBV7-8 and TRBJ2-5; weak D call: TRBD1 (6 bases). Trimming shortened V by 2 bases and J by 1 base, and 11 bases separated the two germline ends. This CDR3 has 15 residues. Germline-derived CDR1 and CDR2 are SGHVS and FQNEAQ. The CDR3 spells CASSLFRTAQETQYF. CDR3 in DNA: TGTGCCAGCAGCTTATTCCGGACAGCCCAAGAGACCCAGTACTTC.

CDR3 in DNA: TGTGCCAGCTCACGGGGGACTAGTGGAGATACGCAGTATTTT. As protein: CASSRGTSGDTQYF. V gene TRBV18 combines with J gene TRBJ2-3; 8 positions agree with TRBD2. Germline V CDR1 and CDR2: KGHSH, LQKENI. The CDR3 has 14 residues. V lost 4 bases and J lost 5; bases outside the gene matches: 5.